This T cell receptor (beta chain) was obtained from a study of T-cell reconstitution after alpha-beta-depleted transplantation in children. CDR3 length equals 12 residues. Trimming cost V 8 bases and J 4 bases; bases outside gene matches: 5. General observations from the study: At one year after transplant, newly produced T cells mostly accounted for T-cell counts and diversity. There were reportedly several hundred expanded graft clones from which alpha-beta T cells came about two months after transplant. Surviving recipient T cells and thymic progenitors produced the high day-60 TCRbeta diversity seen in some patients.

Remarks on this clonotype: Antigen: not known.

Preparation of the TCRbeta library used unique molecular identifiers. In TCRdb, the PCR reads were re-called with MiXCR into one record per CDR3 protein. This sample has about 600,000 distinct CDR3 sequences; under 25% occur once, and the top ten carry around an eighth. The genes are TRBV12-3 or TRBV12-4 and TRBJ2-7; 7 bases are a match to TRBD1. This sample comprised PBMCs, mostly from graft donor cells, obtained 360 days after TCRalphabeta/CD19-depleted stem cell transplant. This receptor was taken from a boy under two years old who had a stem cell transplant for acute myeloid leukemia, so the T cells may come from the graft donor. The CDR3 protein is CASQGDLYEQYF. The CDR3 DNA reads TGTGCCAGCCAGGGGGACCTTTACGAGCAGTACTTC.